The clone carrying this TCR beta chain was counted a single time. Its specificity is not known. Germline V CDR1 and CDR2: MNHEY, SMNVEV (reference sequence). CDR3 length: 12 amino acids. V was pared by 8 bases and J by 10 bases, with 5 bases of the junction left unmatched. The data are from a study of radiation and T cells in renal cell carcinoma. Overall study findings and caveats: Baseline intratumoral clonotype presence is unknown without pretreatment biopsies.

Measured with immunoSEQ multiplex PCR; TCRdb has only the in-frame clones, and not every one. The table records 150,000 or so clones, 88% of them present only once. Time point reported: baseline pretreatment blood. Documented treatment: 15 Gy SBRT to primary tumor, nephrectomy 4 weeks later. Blood was sampled at baseline, 2 weeks and 4 weeks after SBRT. This rearrangement joins TRBV27 to TRBJ1-6; 7 bases agree with TRBD1. The TCR sequence derives from a woman between 65 and 79 years old with renal cell carcinoma. The specimen comprised blood, sampled from a patient whose treatment included radiotherapy and nephrectomy. The CDR3: CASGTASSPLHF. The CDR3 DNA sequence: TGTGCCAGCGGGACAGCTAGCTCACCCCTCCACTTT.